Listed below are T cell receptor beta chains from one sample, sequenced in a study of shared clonotypes between healthy human individuals. The protocol was immunoSEQ multiplex PCR, while the TCRdb copy is restricted to in-frame clones and leaves out a portion. Seen here are 950,000 to 1,100,000 clones, roughly 74% observed once, and the top ten hold 0.6% to 0.75%. The sample comprised memory CD4+ T cells from PBMCs. These receptors were collected from a young man in good health. Some clones in this sample may be carry-over from other donors' samples. Both conserved end residues are part of each CDR3. The D gene is left open where the match is weak. Some rows have no size entry. The others give once, few or many, or a class for an expanded clone.

V: TRBV14
J: TRBJ1-2
size: NA
D: NA
DNA: TGTGCCAGCAGCCAAAGTTCCCCCTATGGCTACACCTTC
CDR3: CASSQSSPYGYTF

V: TRBV19
J: TRBJ2-7
size: few
D: TRBD2
DNA: TGTGCCAGTAGTACCACCCCGTTTCGAGCGGGAGACGAGCAGTACTTC
CDR3: CASSTTPFRAGDEQYF

V: TRBV2
J: TRBJ2-7
size: once
D: TRBD1
DNA: TGTGCCAGCAGTGAAAACGTCTCGAGGGGGCGACAGTACTTC
CDR3: CASSENVSRGRQYF

V: TRBV9
J: TRBJ2-3
size: NA
D: NA
DNA: TGTGCCAGCAGCGTAGTAGGGGACTTCACAGATACGCAGTATTTT
CDR3: CASSVVGDFTDTQYF

V: TRBV9
J: TRBJ2-5
size: once
D: NA
DNA: TGTGCCAGCAGCCGGGAGCTCGAGGGTCCCCAGTACTTC
CDR3: CASSRELEGPQYF

V: TRBV5-1
J: TRBJ1-2
size: NA
D: NA
DNA: TGCGCCAGCAGCCTCCTGGACTATGGCTACACCTTC
CDR3: CASSLLDYGYTF

V: TRBV5-1
J: TRBJ2-2
size: NA
D: NA
DNA: TGCGCCAGCAGCTTGGTAGACCTCACCGGGGAGCTGTTTTTT
CDR3: CASSLVDLTGELFF

V: TRBV5-1
J: TRBJ2-7
size: NA
D: TRBD1
DNA: TGCGCCAGCAGCTTGGGACAGGGGGGACACGAGCAGTACTTC
CDR3: CASSLGQGGHEQYF

V: TRBV6-5
J: TRBJ1-3
size: NA
D: NA
DNA: TGTGCCACCATTAACAGGGAGCGCGGAAACACCATATATTTT
CDR3: CATINRERGNTIYF

V: TRBV27
J: TRBJ2-2
size: many
D: NA
DNA: TGTGCCAGCAGTTTCGAACAGCGCTCCACCGGGGAGCTGTTTTTT
CDR3: CASSFEQRSTGELFF

V: TRBV5-1
J: TRBJ2-3
size: NA
D: NA
DNA: TGCGCCAGCAGCTTGCGCACCAGGGAGTTCCCAGATACGCAGTATTTT
CDR3: CASSLRTREFPDTQYF

V: TRBV7-2
J: TRBJ2-7
size: NA
D: NA
DNA: TGTGCCAGCAGCTTCGGCCAGGTAGACTACGAGCAGTACTTC
CDR3: CASSFGQVDYEQYF

V: TRBV5-4
J: TRBJ1-1
size: NA
D: NA
DNA: TGTGCCAGCAGCCCGGACAGTAGGATGAACACTGAAGCTTTCTTT
CDR3: CASSPDSRMNTEAFF

V: TRBV5-1
J: TRBJ2-4
size: few
D: NA
DNA: TGCGCCAGCAGCTTGGTCGTTGGGCTAGCCAAAAACATTCAGTACTTC
CDR3: CASSLVVGLAKNIQYF

V: TRBV9
J: TRBJ2-2
size: few
D: TRBD2
DNA: TGTGCCAGCAGCGTAGGTACAGCGGGAGACCCCGGGGAGCTGTTTTTT
CDR3: CASSVGTAGDPGELFF

V: TRBV15
J: TRBJ2-1
size: NA
D: NA
DNA: TGTGCCACCAGCAGATCCACGGGTAGCATAGGCAACAATGAGCAGTTCTTC
CDR3: CATSRSTGSIGNNEQFF

V: TRBV7-3
J: TRBJ1-1
size: NA
D: NA
DNA: TGTGCCAGCAGCCGAAACAGCCCCACTGAAGCTTTCTTT
CDR3: CASSRNSPTEAFF

V: TRBV7-3
J: TRBJ1-2
size: once
D: TRBD1
DNA: TGTGCCAGCAGCTTAAATCCTACAGGGGTAACTGGCTACACCTTC
CDR3: CASSLNPTGVTGYTF

V: TRBV6-1
J: TRBJ2-7
size: NA
D: NA
DNA: TGTGCCAGCAGTGAAAGGTCCAGAGAAAACTACGAGCAGTACTTC
CDR3: CASSERSRENYEQYF

V: TRBV11-3
J: TRBJ2-1
size: NA
D: TRBD2
DNA: TGTGCCAGCAGCTTTCGTAGCGGGAGTGTCGATGAGCAGTTCTTC
CDR3: CASSFRSGSVDEQFF

V: TRBV5-1
J: TRBJ2-2
size: NA
D: NA
DNA: TGCGCCAGCAGCTTTAGTTTTGGGGCGTTGTTCACCGGGGAGCTGTTTTTT
CDR3: CASSFSFGALFTGELFF

V: TRBV11-2
J: TRBJ2-7
size: NA
D: NA
DNA: TGTGCCAGCAGCTCTCTCTACGAGCAGTACTTC
CDR3: CASSSLYEQYF

V: TRBV5-1
J: TRBJ2-2
size: NA
D: NA
DNA: TGCGCCAGCAGCTTCCGAACAGGGCCCGGGGAGCTGTTTTTT
CDR3: CASSFRTGPGELFF

V: TRBV7-6
J: TRBJ2-1
size: once
D: NA
DNA: TGTGCCAGCAGCTTTGGCGCAGGGGGGACCTACAATGAGCAGTTCTTC
CDR3: CASSFGAGGTYNEQFF

V: TRBV18
J: TRBJ2-6
size: NA
D: TRBD2
DNA: TGTGCCAGCTCACCAGTCGGTTCGGGAGGGGTCGGGGCCAACGTCCTGACTTTC
CDR3: CASSPVGSGGVGANVLTF

V: TRBV28
J: TRBJ2-7
size: few
D: NA
DNA: TGTGCCAGCAGTTTGGTGGGCGAGCAGTACTTC
CDR3: CASSLVGEQYF

V: TRBV11-2
J: TRBJ1-5
size: few
D: NA
DNA: TGTGCCAGCAGCTTAGATGCGTGGTCGCCCCAGCATTTT
CDR3: CASSLDAWSPQHF

V: TRBV5-1
J: TRBJ2-1
size: NA
D: NA
DNA: TGCGCCAGCAGCTCCCAGGATCGTGGGGGTGAGCAGTTCTTC
CDR3: CASSSQDRGGEQFF

V: TRBV7-3
J: TRBJ2-1
size: NA
D: TRBD2
DNA: TGTGCCAGCAGCTTAACGAGTTTAGCGGGTGAGCAGTTCTTC
CDR3: CASSLTSLAGEQFF

V: TRBV7-9
J: TRBJ2-5
size: NA
D: NA
DNA: TGTGCCAGCAGCCCGCGAGGTAGGGGAACCCAAGAGACCCAGTACTTC
CDR3: CASSPRGRGTQETQYF

V: TRBV15
J: TRBJ1-4
size: few
D: TRBD1
DNA: TGTGCCACCAGCGCCCGACAGGGAGAGGGTAATGAAAAACTGTTTTTT
CDR3: CATSARQGEGNEKLFF

V: TRBV11-3
J: TRBJ2-1
size: NA
D: TRBD2
DNA: TGTGCCAGCAGCTTGACTAGCGGCTACAATGAGCAGTTCTTC
CDR3: CASSLTSGYNEQFF

V: TRBV6-1
J: TRBJ1-5
size: NA
D: NA
DNA: TGTGCCAGCCTAGGTGGATTGAGCAATCAGCCCCAGCATTTT
CDR3: CASLGGLSNQPQHF

V: TRBV27
J: TRBJ1-5
size: NA
D: TRBD1
DNA: TGTGCCAGCAGTACGGACAGGGGGCGCGATCAGCCCCAGCATTTT
CDR3: CASSTDRGRDQPQHF